These T cell receptor beta chains were read from a single sample in a study of Ad26.COV2.S vaccination and SARS-CoV-2 variants. Sequenced by immunoSEQ multiplex PCR; TCRdb stores in-frame clones only, minus some. The sample has about 350,000 clones; under 95% are singletons. The sample consisted of peripheral blood, taken after recovery from COVID-19. These receptors all stem from a human donor who had recovered from COVID-19. The conserved cysteine and the conserved F or W are not part of the CDR3 here.

V	J	CDR3
TRBV27	TRBJ1-5	ASSPLGDRNQPQH
TRBV6-1	TRBJ1-2	ASSERTGTNYGYT
TRBV13	TRBJ2-7	ASSSRTVSYEQY
TRBV13	TRBJ2-7	ASSLRRVADAYEQY
TRBV5-6	TRBJ1-1	ASTLGGINTEAF
TRBV6-1	TRBJ1-1	ASSEPGTAFTEAF
TRBV3-1/TRBV3-2	TRBJ1-5	ASSQAPGGDQPQH
TRBV15	TRBJ2-2	ATSRGFILGAGELF
TRBV6-2/TRBV6-3	TRBJ1-1	ASSYGTGPNTEAF
TRBV24-1	TRBJ2-2	ATTCEGWRVAFPNTGELF
TRBV5-6	TRBJ1-1	ASGLGRTEAF
TRBV5-4	TRBJ2-1	ASKKGLAGGPTYNEQF
TRBV5-1	TRBJ1-4	ASSLAGTGENEKLF